A selection of T cell receptor beta chains follows, all from one sample in a study of blood T cell repertoires in COVID-19. Only in-frame clones appear in the TCRdb table, and some are missing; sequencing was by immunoSEQ multiplex PCR. Among about 180,000 clones listed, 70% to 90% were seen once. The specimen sequenced was peripheral blood. The origin of the receptors is a woman between 45 and 65 years old with COVID-19, enrolled during active disease. The CDR3 runs from the conserved cysteine through the conserved F or W. The order of the fields is CDR3 length, D gene, V gene, J gene, CDR3 protein. A D gene is named only where the DNA matches it firmly.

length: 12
D: NA
V: TRBV30
J: TRBJ1-1
CDR3: CAWTPRGAEAFF

length: 16
D: TRBD2
V: TRBV10-3
J: TRBJ2-1
CDR3: CAISETASGGAGEQFF

length: 16
D: TRBD2
V: TRBV14
J: TRBJ2-5
CDR3: CASSLLAGGPRETQYF

length: 16
D: TRBD1
V: TRBV10-3
J: TRBJ2-6
CDR3: CAISGDRVSGANVLTF

length: 13
D: NA
V: TRBV29-1
J: TRBJ1-5
CDR3: CSVEVASNQPQHF

length: 15
D: NA
V: TRBV18
J: TRBJ2-1
CDR3: CASSPVAGAYNEQFF

length: 13
D: TRBD1
V: TRBV30
J: TRBJ1-4
CDR3: CAWAGQGYGKLFF

length: 14
D: NA
V: TRBV7-3
J: TRBJ2-3
CDR3: CASSLTRLSNTQYF

length: 17
D: TRBD1
V: TRBV4-3
J: TRBJ1-2
CDR3: CASSQEFPSGGNYGYTF

length: 14
D: TRBD1
V: TRBV10-3
J: TRBJ1-1
CDR3: CAISEDRGLTEAFF

length: 19
D: TRBD1
V: TRBV5-6
J: TRBJ2-6
CDR3: CASSLAMDRPSSGANVLTF

length: 15
D: NA
V: TRBV27
J: TRBJ1-1
CDR3: CASSLSLTVNTEAFF

length: 16
D: TRBD2
V: TRBV7-9
J: TRBJ2-2
CDR3: CARGTSGGLNTGELFF

length: 11
D: NA
V: TRBV6-5
J: TRBJ1-2
CDR3: CASSSPGSYTF

length: 15
D: NA
V: TRBV7-9
J: TRBJ2-3
CDR3: CASSLRGFASDTQYF

length: 16
D: TRBD1
V: TRBV6-6
J: TRBJ2-5
CDR3: CASSYSWDRPQETQYF

length: 17
D: TRBD2
V: TRBV11-3
J: TRBJ2-6
CDR3: CASSFGGGSSGANVLTF

length: 19
D: NA
V: TRBV9
J: TRBJ2-3
CDR3: CASSVAHGAGAGSTDTQYF

length: 14
D: NA
V: TRBV27
J: TRBJ2-1
CDR3: CASSLWAGKSEQFF

length: 14
D: TRBD1
V: TRBV7-2
J: TRBJ1-5
CDR3: CASSFGTGNQPQHF

length: 14
D: TRBD1
V: TRBV28
J: TRBJ1-5
CDR3: CASSLTGTGKPQHF

length: 16
D: NA
V: TRBV2
J: TRBJ1-2
CDR3: CASSEWGEPTLYGYTF

length: 15
D: NA
V: TRBV7-3
J: TRBJ2-5
CDR3: CASSSSGGYKETQYF

length: 16
D: NA
V: TRBV5-8
J: TRBJ1-5
CDR3: CASTRGLGQINQPQHF

length: 17
D: TRBD2
V: TRBV9
J: TRBJ2-1
CDR3: CASSVAGGVAGYNEQFF

length: 16
D: NA
V: TRBV3-1/TRBV3-2
J: TRBJ1-3
CDR3: CASNLSGRGNGNTIYF

length: 15
D: NA
V: TRBV5-4
J: TRBJ2-2
CDR3: CASSLGRDWTGELFF

length: 14
D: TRBD1
V: TRBV6-5
J: TRBJ2-7
CDR3: CASSTRTGSYEQYF

length: 16
D: TRBD1
V: TRBV19
J: TRBJ2-7
CDR3: CASSALAGGKNYEQYF

length: 14
D: NA
V: TRBV5-4
J: TRBJ1-1
CDR3: CASSLQTMNTEAFF

length: 14
D: TRBD1
V: TRBV28
J: TRBJ1-5
CDR3: CASKTGGSNQPQHF

length: 12
D: TRBD1
V: TRBV18
J: TRBJ1-1
CDR3: CASSPDRYEAFF

length: 14
D: TRBD1
V: TRBV30
J: TRBJ1-4
CDR3: CAWGSGTGREKLFF

length: 14
D: TRBD1
V: TRBV27
J: TRBJ2-5
CDR3: CASSIQGVQETQYF

length: 12
D: NA
V: TRBV4-1
J: TRBJ2-7
CDR3: CASSQDLKEQYF

length: 12
D: NA
V: TRBV10-3
J: TRBJ1-5
CDR3: CAIRDNNQPQHF

length: 15
D: TRBD2
V: TRBV9
J: TRBJ2-1
CDR3: CASKPLAGGPSEQFF

length: 14
D: TRBD1
V: TRBV29-1
J: TRBJ1-1
CDR3: CSVESRQGRTEAFF

length: 15
D: TRBD1
V: TRBV11-3
J: TRBJ2-2
CDR3: CASSSQGAQTGELFF

length: 14
D: NA
V: TRBV4-1
J: TRBJ2-5
CDR3: CASSQDQGRETQYF

length: 16
D: TRBD1
V: TRBV6-5
J: TRBJ1-1
CDR3: CASSYLRDRVDTEAFF

length: 14
D: NA
V: TRBV5-4
J: TRBJ2-3
CDR3: CASSFSPSTDTQYF

length: 14
D: TRBD1
V: TRBV2
J: TRBJ1-6
CDR3: CASSLGQGNSPLHF

length: 15
D: TRBD2
V: TRBV4-1
J: TRBJ2-5
CDR3: CASSQPTGGQETQYF

length: 14
D: TRBD1
V: TRBV5-1
J: TRBJ1-1
CDR3: CASSFGTENTEAFF

length: 15
D: TRBD1
V: TRBV7-2
J: TRBJ2-1
CDR3: CASSLRQGAPNEQFF